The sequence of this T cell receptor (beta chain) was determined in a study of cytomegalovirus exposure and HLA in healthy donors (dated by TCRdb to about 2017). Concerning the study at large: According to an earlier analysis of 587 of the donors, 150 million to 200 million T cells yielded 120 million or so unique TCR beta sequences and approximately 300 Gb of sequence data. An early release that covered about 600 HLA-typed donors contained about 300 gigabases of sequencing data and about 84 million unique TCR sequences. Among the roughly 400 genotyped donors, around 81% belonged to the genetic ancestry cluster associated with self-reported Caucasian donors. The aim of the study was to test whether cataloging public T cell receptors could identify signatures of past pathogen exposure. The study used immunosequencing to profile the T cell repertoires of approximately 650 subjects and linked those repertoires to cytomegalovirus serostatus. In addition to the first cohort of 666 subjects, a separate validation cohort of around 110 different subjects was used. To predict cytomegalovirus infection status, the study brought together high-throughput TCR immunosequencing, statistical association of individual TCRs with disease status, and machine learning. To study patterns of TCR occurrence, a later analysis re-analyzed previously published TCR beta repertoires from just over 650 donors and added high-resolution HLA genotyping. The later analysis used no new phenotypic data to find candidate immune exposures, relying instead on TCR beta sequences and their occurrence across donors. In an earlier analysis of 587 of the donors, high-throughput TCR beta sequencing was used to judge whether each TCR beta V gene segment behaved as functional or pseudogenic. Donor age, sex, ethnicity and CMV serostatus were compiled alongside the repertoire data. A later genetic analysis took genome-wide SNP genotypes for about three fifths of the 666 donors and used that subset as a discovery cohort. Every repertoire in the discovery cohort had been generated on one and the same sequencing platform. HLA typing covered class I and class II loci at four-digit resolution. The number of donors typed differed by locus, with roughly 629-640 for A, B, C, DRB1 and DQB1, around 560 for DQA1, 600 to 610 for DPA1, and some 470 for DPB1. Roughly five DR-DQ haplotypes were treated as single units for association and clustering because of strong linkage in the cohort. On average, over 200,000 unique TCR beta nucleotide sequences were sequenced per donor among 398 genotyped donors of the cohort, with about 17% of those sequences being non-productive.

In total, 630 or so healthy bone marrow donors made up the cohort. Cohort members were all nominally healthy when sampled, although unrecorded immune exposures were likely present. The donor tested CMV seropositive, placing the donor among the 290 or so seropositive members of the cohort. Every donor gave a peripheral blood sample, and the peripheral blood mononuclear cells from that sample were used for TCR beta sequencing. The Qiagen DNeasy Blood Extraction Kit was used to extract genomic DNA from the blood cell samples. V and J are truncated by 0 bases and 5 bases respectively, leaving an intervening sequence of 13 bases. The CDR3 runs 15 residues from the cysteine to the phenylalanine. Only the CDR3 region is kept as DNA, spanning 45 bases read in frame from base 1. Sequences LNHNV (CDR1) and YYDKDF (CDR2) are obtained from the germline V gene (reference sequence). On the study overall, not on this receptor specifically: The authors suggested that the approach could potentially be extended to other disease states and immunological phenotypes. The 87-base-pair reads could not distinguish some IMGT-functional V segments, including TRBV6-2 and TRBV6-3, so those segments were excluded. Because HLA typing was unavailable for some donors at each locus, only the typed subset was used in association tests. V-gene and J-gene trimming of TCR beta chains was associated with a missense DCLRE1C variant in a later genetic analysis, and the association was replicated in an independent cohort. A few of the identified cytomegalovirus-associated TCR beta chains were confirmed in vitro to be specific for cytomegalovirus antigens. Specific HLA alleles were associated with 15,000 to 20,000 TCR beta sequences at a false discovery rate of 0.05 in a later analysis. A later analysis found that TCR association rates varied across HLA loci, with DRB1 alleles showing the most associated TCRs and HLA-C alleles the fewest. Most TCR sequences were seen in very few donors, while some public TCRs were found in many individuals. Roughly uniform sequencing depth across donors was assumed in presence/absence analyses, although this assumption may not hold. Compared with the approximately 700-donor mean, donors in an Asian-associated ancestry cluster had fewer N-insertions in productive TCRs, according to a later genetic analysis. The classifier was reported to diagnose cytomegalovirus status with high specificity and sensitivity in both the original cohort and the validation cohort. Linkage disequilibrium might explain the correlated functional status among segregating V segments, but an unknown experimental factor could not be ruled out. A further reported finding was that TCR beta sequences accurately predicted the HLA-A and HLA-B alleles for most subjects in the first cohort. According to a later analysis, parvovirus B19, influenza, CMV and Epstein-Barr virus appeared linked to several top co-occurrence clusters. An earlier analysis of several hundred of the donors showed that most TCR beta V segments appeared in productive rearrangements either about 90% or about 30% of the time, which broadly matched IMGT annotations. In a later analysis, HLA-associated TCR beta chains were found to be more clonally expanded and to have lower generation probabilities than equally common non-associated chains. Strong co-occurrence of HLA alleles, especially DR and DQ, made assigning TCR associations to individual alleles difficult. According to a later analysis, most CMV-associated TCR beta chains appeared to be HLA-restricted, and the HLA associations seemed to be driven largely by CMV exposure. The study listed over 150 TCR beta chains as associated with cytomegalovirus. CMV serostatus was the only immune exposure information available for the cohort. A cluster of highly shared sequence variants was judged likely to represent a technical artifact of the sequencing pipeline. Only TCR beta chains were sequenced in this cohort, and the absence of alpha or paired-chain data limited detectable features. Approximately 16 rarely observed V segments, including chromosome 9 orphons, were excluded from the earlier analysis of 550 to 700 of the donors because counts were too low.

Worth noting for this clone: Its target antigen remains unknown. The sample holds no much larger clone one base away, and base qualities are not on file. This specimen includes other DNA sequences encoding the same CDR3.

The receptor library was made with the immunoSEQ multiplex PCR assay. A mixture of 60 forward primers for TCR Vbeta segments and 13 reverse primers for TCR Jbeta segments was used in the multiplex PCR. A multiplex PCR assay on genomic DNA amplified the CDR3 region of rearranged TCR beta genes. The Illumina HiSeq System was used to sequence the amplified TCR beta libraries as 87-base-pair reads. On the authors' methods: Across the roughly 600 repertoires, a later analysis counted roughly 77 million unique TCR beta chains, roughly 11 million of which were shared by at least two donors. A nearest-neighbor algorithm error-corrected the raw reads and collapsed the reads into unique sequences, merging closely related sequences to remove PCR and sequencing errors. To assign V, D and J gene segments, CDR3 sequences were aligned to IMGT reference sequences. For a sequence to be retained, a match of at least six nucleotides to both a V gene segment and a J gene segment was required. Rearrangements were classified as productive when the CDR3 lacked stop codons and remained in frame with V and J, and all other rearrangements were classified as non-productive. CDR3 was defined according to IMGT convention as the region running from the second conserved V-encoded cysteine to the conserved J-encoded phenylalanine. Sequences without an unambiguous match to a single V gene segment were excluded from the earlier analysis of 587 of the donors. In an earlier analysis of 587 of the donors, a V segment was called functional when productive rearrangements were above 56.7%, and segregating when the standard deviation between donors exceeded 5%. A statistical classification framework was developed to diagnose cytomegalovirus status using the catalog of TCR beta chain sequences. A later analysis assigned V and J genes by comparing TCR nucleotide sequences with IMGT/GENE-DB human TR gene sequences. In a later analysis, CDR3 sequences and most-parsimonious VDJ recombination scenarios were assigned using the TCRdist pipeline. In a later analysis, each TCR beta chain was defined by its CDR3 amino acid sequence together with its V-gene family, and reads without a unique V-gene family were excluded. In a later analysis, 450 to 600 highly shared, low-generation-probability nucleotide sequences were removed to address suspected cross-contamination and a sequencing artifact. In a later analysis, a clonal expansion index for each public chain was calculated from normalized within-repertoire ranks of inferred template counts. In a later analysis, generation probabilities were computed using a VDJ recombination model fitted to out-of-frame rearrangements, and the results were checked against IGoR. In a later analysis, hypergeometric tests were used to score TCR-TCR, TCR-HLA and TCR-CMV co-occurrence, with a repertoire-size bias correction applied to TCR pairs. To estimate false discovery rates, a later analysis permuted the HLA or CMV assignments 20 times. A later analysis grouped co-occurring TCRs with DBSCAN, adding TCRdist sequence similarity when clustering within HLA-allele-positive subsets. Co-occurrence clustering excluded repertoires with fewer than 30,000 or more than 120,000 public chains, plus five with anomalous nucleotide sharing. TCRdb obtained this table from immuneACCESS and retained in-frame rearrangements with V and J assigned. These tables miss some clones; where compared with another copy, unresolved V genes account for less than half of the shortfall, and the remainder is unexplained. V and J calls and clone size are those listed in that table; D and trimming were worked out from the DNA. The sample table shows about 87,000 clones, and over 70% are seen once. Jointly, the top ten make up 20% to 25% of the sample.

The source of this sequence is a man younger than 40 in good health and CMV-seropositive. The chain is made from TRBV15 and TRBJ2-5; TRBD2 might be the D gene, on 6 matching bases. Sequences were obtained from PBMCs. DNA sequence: TGTGCCACCAGCAGAGATGGAGGCGGAGGGGAGACCCAGTACTTC. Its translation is CATSRDGGGGETQYF. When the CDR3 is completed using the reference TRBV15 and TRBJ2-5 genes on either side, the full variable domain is DAMVIQNPRYQVTQFGKPVTLSCSQTLNHNVMYWYQQKSSQAPKLLFHYYDKDFNNEADTPDNFQSRRPNTSFCFLDIRSPGLGDTAMYLCATSRDGGGGETQYFGPGTRLLVL.